These 6 T cell receptor beta chains were all obtained from the same sample, sequenced in a study of regulatory T cells in long-lasting Graves disease. Indicated time point: newly diagnosed GD, antithyroid drugs for less than 3 months. From PBMCs, RNA was extracted and then used to make the TCR library. Building of the TCR beta libraries involved iRepertoire HTBI primers and Arm-PCR of CDR3 regions. Each CDR3 protein gets one entry after TCRdb re-called the multiplex PCR reads with MiXCR. The sample has 680,000 or so distinct CDR3 sequences; around 17% are singletons. The same sample was also used in a study of T cells in Graves' hyperthyroidism and ophthalmopathy.

The source was peripheral blood mononuclear cells (PBMCs), collected at new diagnosis, from a patient treated with antithyroid drugs. These receptors came from a woman in her twenties or thirties with Graves disease.

The chain recombines TRBV5-6 with TRBJ2-3; D might be TRBD1 (6 bases). V was cut by 5 bases and J by 2 bases, with 12 bases left in between. CDR3 length: 14 residues. CDR1 and CDR2 (germline): SGHDT, YYEEEE. The CDR3 spells CASRKRGNTDTQYF. As DNA, the CDR3 is TGTGCCAGCAGGAAAAGGGGGAACACAGATACGCAGTATTTT. Using reference TRBV5-6 and TRBJ2-3 for the parts outside the CDR3, the full variable domain is DAGVTQSPTHLIKTRGQQVTLRCSPKSGHDTVSWYQQALGQGPQFIFQYYEEEERQRGNFPDRFSGHQFPNYSSELNVNALLLGDSALYLCASRKRGNTDTQYFGPGTRLTVL.

This clonotype came up a few times. V is TRBV20-1 and J is TRBJ1-5, with a weak D call TRBD1 (6 bases). The CDR3 is made up of 16 amino acids. The germline V and J ends were trimmed by 3 bases and 9 bases, with 24 bases remaining between them. In germline, CDR1 is DFQATT, CDR2 SNEGSKA (reference sequence). Written as DNA, the CDR3 is TGCAGTGCTAGTGGGTTAGGTGGGGGCGCAGACCCGCCCCAGCATTTT. Translated: CSASGLGGGADPPQHF.

This clonotype came up a few times. The gene calls are TRBV20-1 and TRBJ2-7; D is perhaps TRBD2 (6 bases). Germline V gene lookup returns CDR1 DFQATT and CDR2 SNEGSKA (reference sequence). The CDR3 is made up of 12 amino acids. V lost 3 bases to trimming and J lost 5 bases, with 11 bases between them. CDR3 region: CSASGSVNEQYF. CDR3 DNA sequence: TGCAGTGCTAGCGGGAGTGTGAACGAGCAGTACTTC.

In this sample, this clonotype turned up a few times. The J gene is TRBJ2-2, the V gene TRBV20-1; 14 bases are a match to TRBD2. This CDR3 spans 17 amino acids. Trimming took 5 bases from V and 5 from J; bases not matched to a gene: 10. Looked up from germline, CDR1 is DFQATT and CDR2 is SNEGSKA (reference sequence). The DNA for the CDR3 is TGCAGTGCTCCACCGGGACTAGCGGGAGTAAATACCGGGGAGCTGTTTTTT. Its protein is CSAPPGLAGVNTGELFF.

This clonotype was seen ten or more times. The chain joins TRBV7-2 to TRBJ2-7, with 13 bases that match TRBD2. The CDR3 sequence is 16 residues long. Germline CDR1 and CDR2: SGHTA and FQGNSA. V shed 8 bases, J shed 4 bases, and the junction held 11 bases outside the gene matches. The CDR3 loop is CASGYGLAGAKYEQYF. CDR3 nucleotides: TGTGCCAGCGGCTACGGACTAGCGGGAGCCAAATACGAGCAGTACTTC.

The V and J genes are TRBV10-3 and TRBJ2-1, with D perhaps matching TRBD1 or TRBD2 (6 bases each). This CDR3 contains 15 residues. V lost 4 bases and J 6 bases, leaving 16 bases between the germline ends. The germline CDR1 and CDR2 sequences are ENHRY and SYGVKD. The CDR3 sequence is CAISVGGQGSNEQFF. In nucleotides, the CDR3 is TGTGCCATCAGTGTTGGGGGGCAAGGGTCCAATGAGCAGTTCTTC.